What follows are 25 T cell receptor beta chains derived from one specimen sequenced in a study of cytomegalovirus exposure and HLA in healthy donors. The PCR employed 60 Vbeta primers together with 13 Jbeta primers. Sequenced by immunoSEQ multiplex PCR; TCRdb stores in-frame clones only, minus some. The sample records under 200,000 clones, approximately 78% being singletons. The material sequenced was PBMCs. The receptors were gathered from a woman aged 35 to 49 in good health and CMV-seronegative.

V and J are TRBV6-6 and TRBJ2-5; the D is unclear. CDR3 length equals 16 residues. CDR1 is MNHNY and CDR2 is SVGAGI in the germline V gene (reference sequence). The ends were cut back, 0 bases at V and 1 base at J, with 12 bases in the middle. The CDR3 sequence is CASSYSMVTAQETQYF. The CDR3 DNA is TGTGCCAGCAGTTACTCGATGGTCACAGCCCAAGAGACCCAGTACTTC.

This chain links TRBV7-9 with TRBJ1-1; tentatively, D is TRBD1 (5 bases). V gave up 4 bases and J gave up 1 base, with 7 bases separating them. The CDR3 length is 13 residues. Germline values: CDR1 SEHNR, CDR2 FQNEAQ (reference sequence). The CDR3 DNA sequence: TGTGCCAGCAGCTGGACACAGAACACTGAAGCTTTCTTT. This encodes CASSWTQNTEAFF.

J is TRBJ1-2 and V is TRBV5-1; D is undetermined. Trimming shortened V by 0 bases and J by 4 bases, and 10 bases separated the two germline ends. Per germline, CDR1 SGHRS and CDR2 YFSETQ. There are 14 residues in the CDR3. The CDR3 spells CASSLATDLYGYTF. The CDR3 bases are TGCGCCAGCAGCTTGGCAACAGATCTCTATGGCTACACCTTC. Filled out from reference TRBV5-1 and TRBJ1-2, the complete variable domain reads KAGVTQTPRYLIKTRGQQVTLSCSPISGHRSVSWYQQTPGQGLQFLFEYFSETQRNKGNFPGRFSGRQFSNSRSEMNVSTLELGDSALYLCASSLATDLYGYTFGSGTRLTVV.

This clone came up a few times. The genes are TRBV19 and TRBJ1-1; possible D gene TRBD1, 5 bases. This CDR3 is 16 amino acids long. The germline V gene encodes CDR1 LNHDA and CDR2 SQIVND (reference sequence). V gave up 7 bases and J gave up 5 bases, with 23 bases separating them. This chain's CDR3 is CASIRWGDRGDTEAFF. DNA for the CDR3: TGTGCCAGTATCCGGTGGGGGGATAGGGGAGATACTGAAGCTTTCTTT.

The gene calls are TRBV6-6 and TRBJ2-7; D remains ambiguous. Germline CDR1 reads MNHNY; CDR2 reads SVGAGI (reference sequence). Trimming left V 6 bases short and J 0 bases short, with 15 bases between. The CDR3 is 15 residues long. This CDR3 is CASSPTGSSSYEQYF. The CDR3, as DNA: TGTGCCAGCAGCCCGACTGGGTCGAGCTCCTACGAGCAGTACTTC.

Only one count was recorded for this clone. Sequence at one end of the junction differs from germline and may be a read error. The chain carries TRBV6-5 and TRBJ1-2, with TRBD1 as a possible D gene (5 bases). CDR3 length equals 15 residues. Per germline, CDR1 MNHEY and CDR2 SVGAGI. The CDR3 loop is CAGSRNQGGFGGYTF. The CDR3 region has the DNA TGTGCCGGCAGTCGAAACCAGGGCGGATTCGGTGGCTACACCTTC.

Only a few counts were recorded for this clone. This chain uses TRBV14 with TRBJ2-7; 7 bases fit TRBD1. Germline-derived CDR1 and CDR2 are SGHDN and FVKESK. The CDR3 length is 15 residues. J lost 7 bases, V lost 2 bases, and 11 bases had no gene match. The CDR3 nucleotides are TGTGCCAGCAGCCAATTTAGGGGGCCTGCTAGGGAGCAGTACTTC. Translating gives CASSQFRGPAREQYF.

CDR3 coding DNA: TGTGCCAGCAGCTTGGTCGTCGCTAGCGGGGGCCCATTATCCTACGAGCAGTACTTC. This gives the protein CASSLVVASGGPLSYEQYF. The rearrangement uses TRBV5-6 and TRBJ2-7; 10 bases agree with TRBD2. The CDR3 is 19 amino acids. The germline V gene encodes CDR1 SGHDT and CDR2 YYEEEE. Losses at the gene ends were 0 bases for V and 1 base for J; bases not matched to a gene: 13.

This clone was observed once. The J gene is TRBJ1-5, the V gene TRBV5-8; 9 nucleotides agree with TRBD1. Germline V gene lookup returns CDR1 SGHTS and CDR2 YDEGEE. The CDR3 has 15 amino acids. The ends lost 4 bases at V and 2 bases at J; junction bases unmatched: 4. The CDR3 nucleotides are TGTGCCAGCAGCGTGGGACAGGGACGCAATCAGCCCCAGCATTTT. The encoded protein is CASSVGQGRNQPQHF.

V and J are TRBV7-2 and TRBJ2-7; D ambiguous. This CDR3 has 15 residues. Trimming removed 1 base from V and 3 bases from J, with 13 bases in between. CDR1 is SGHTA, CDR2 FQGNSA, per germline. CDR3 amino acids: CASSLDPPFLYEQYF. CDR3 nucleotides: TGTGCCAGCAGCTTAGATCCTCCGTTCCTCTACGAGCAGTACTTC.

The chain combines TRBV6-1 with TRBJ1-5; 9 bases align to TRBD1. This CDR3 comprises 15 residues. Trimming removed 5 bases from V and 1 base from J; junction bases left unmatched: 3. Germline CDR1 MNHNS, CDR2 SASEGT. The CDR3 sequence is CASSTDRGSNQPQHF. In DNA form, the CDR3 reads TGTGCCAGCAGTACAGACAGGGGGAGCAATCAGCCCCAGCATTTT.

This clone was detected only a few times. The chain joins TRBV11-2 to TRBJ2-7; no definite D call. This CDR3 is 13 amino acids long. The V gene's germline CDR1 is SGHAT and CDR2 FQNNGV. V dropped 0 bases and J dropped 6 bases, with 9 bases sitting between them. This chain's CDR3 is CASSLDKSTEQYF. The CDR3 nucleotides read TGTGCCAGCAGCTTAGACAAATCTACCGAGCAGTACTTC.

The V gene is TRBV19, the J gene TRBJ1-2, with D unresolved. There are 10 residues in the CDR3. Germline assignment: CDR1 LNHDA and CDR2 SQIVND (reference sequence). Trimming removed 7 bases at V and 8 bases at J, with 8 bases between. DNA for the CDR3: TGTGCCAGTAATGGTGGCGGCTACACCTTC. This codes for CASNGGGYTF.

V is TRBV7-2 and J is TRBJ1-6; D might be TRBD1 (5 bases). Germline assignment: CDR1 SGHTA and CDR2 FQGNSA. CDR3 size: 14 residues. V was clipped by 5 bases and J by 0 bases, with 5 bases between them. The CDR3 sequence: CASSQGSYNSPLHF. In DNA form, the CDR3 reads TGTGCCAGCAGCCAGGGCTCCTATAATTCACCCCTCCACTTT.

This clone was counted a single time. The genes are TRBV7-2 and TRBJ2-1, with 7 bases lining up with TRBD2. The CDR3 runs 14 residues. Germline V gene sequence: CDR1 SGHTA, CDR2 FQGNSA. V trimming: 7 bases; J trimming: 7 bases; junction bases outside the gene matches: 10. The CDR3 DNA sequence: TGTGCCAGCACCCTCGCGCGGGGGAGTAATGAGCAGTTCTTC. Amino acid sequence: CASTLARGSNEQFF.

The count of this clone is one. This chain joins TRBV2 and TRBJ1-2; D is unresolved. The ends were cut back, 4 bases at V and 5 bases at J, with 14 bases in the middle. The CDR3 contains 14 residues. Germline CDR1 and CDR2: SNHLY and FYNNEI. CDR3 in amino acids: CASSVVRVGYGYTF. In nucleotides, the CDR3 is TGTGCCAGCAGTGTGGTCCGGGTTGGATATGGCTACACCTTC. Combining the CDR3 with reference TRBV2 and TRBJ1-2 gives the whole variable domain EPEVTQTPSHQVTQMGQEVILRCVPISNHLYFYWYRQILGQKVEFLVSFYNNEISEKSEIFDDQFSVERPDGSNFTLKIRSTKLEDSAMYFCASSVVRVGYGYTFGSGTRLTVV.

The chain carries TRBV5-1 and TRBJ1-2; 7 bases match TRBD1. V was pared by 4 bases and J by 4 bases, with 13 bases of the junction left unmatched. The CDR3 totals 16 residues. Per the germline V gene, CDR1 is SGHRS and CDR2 is YFSETQ. CDR3 nucleotide sequence: TGCGCCAGCAGCCAAGGCAAATGGGGACAGAGCTATGGCTACACCTTC. It codes for CASSQGKWGQSYGYTF.

CDR3 in DNA: TGTGCCAGCAGCTTAGGACTAGCGGGGTCGACAGATACGCAGTATTTT. Protein: CASSLGLAGSTDTQYF. This sequence joins TRBV7-9 and TRBJ2-3; the match to TRBD2 covers 11 bases. With 1 base clipped from V and 3 bases from J, the junction kept 3 bases outside the gene matches. Germline loops: CDR1 SEHNR, CDR2 FQNEAQ (reference sequence). The CDR3 runs 16 residues. Based on the CDR3 plus reference TRBV7-9 and TRBJ2-3, the full variable domain is DTGVSQNPRHKITKRGQNVTFRCDPISEHNRLYWYRQTLGQGPEFLTYFQNEAQLEKSRLLSDRFSAERPKGSFSTLEIQRTEQGDSAMYLCASSLGLAGSTDTQYFGPGTRLTVL.

The chain is built from TRBV4-1 and TRBJ2-7; weak D call: TRBD2 (5 bases). This CDR3 is 13 amino acids long. Germline V gives CDR1 MGHRA, CDR2 YSYEKL. V was cut by 4 bases and J by 3 bases, with 10 bases left in between. CDR3 in DNA: TGCGCCAGCAGCCGTGGAGGAATCTACGAGCAGTACTTC. Its protein product is CASSRGGIYEQYF.

The chain uses TRBV7-8 and TRBJ1-4; a possible D gene is TRBD1 (5 bases). Trimming removed 0 bases from V and 4 bases from J, with 9 bases in between. The germline V gene has CDR1 SGHVS and CDR2 FQNEAQ. The CDR3 totals 15 residues. CDR3 sequence reads: CASSLAPGINEKLFF. The CDR3 bases are TGTGCCAGCAGCTTAGCCCCAGGGATTAATGAAAAACTGTTTTTT.

The CDR3 nucleotides read TGTGCCAGCAGCTCCCGAGGGTTGCGGGGGGGACAAGAGACCCAGTACTTC. As protein: CASSSRGLRGGQETQYF. V usage is TRBV7-3 and J usage is TRBJ2-5; TRBD2 matches 9 bases. Germline loops: CDR1 SGHTA, CDR2 FQGTGA. CDR3 length: 17 residues. The J segment lost 2 bases and the V segment lost 4 bases, leaving 11 bases of the junction unmatched.

For the CDR3, the DNA is TGTGCCAGCAGCTCAGCCGGGACAGGGATTTACTATGGCTACACCTTC. This gives the protein CASSSAGTGIYYGYTF. The chain recombines TRBV5-4 with TRBJ1-2, with 9 bases matching TRBD1. V dropped 3 bases and J dropped 3; count of bases not matched to a gene: 9. The germline V gene has CDR1 SGHNT and CDR2 YYREEE (reference sequence). CDR3 length equals 16 residues.

This clone was picked up a small number of times. In nucleotides, the CDR3 is TGTGCCAGCAGTTTCAGGGGGCGCGTTTACGAGCAGTACTTC. This gives the protein CASSFRGRVYEQYF. The rearrangement uses TRBV13 and TRBJ2-7, with 8 positions matching TRBD1. The CDR3 is made up of 14 amino acids. V shed 6 bases and J 4 bases; nucleotides not matched to a gene: 8. The germline V gene has CDR1 PRHDT and CDR2 FYEKMQ (reference sequence).

The chain uses TRBV6-1 and TRBJ2-7; D may be TRBD2 (6 bases). Germline V gives CDR1 MNHNS, CDR2 SASEGT. Trimming took 7 bases from V and 0 from J, leaving 10 bases between them. CDR3 length equals 13 residues. CDR3 sequence: CASTATSSYEQYF. As DNA, the CDR3 is TGTGCCAGCACGGCGACTAGCTCCTACGAGCAGTACTTC.

This clone was seen a few times. The gene calls are TRBV11-2 and TRBJ1-1; 8 bases map to TRBD1. The CDR3 runs 13 residues. Looked up from germline, CDR1 is SGHAT and CDR2 is FQNNGV. The V segment lost 5 bases and the J segment 6 bases; nucleotides outside the gene matches: 5. CDR3 in DNA: TGTGCCAGCAGCCCGGACAGGGAGGCTGAAGCTTTCTTT. It specifies CASSPDREAEAFF.